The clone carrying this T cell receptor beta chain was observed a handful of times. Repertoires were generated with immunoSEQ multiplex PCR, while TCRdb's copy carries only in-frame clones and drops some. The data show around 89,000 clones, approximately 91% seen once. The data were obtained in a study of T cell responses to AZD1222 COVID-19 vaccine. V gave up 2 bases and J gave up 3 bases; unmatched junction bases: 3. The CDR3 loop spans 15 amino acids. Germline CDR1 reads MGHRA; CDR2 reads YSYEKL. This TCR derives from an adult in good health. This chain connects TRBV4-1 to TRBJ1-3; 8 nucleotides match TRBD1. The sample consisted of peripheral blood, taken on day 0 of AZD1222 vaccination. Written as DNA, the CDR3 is TGCGCCAGCAGCCAATGGACAGGGAGTGGAAACACCATATATTTT. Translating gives CASSQWTGSGNTIYF.